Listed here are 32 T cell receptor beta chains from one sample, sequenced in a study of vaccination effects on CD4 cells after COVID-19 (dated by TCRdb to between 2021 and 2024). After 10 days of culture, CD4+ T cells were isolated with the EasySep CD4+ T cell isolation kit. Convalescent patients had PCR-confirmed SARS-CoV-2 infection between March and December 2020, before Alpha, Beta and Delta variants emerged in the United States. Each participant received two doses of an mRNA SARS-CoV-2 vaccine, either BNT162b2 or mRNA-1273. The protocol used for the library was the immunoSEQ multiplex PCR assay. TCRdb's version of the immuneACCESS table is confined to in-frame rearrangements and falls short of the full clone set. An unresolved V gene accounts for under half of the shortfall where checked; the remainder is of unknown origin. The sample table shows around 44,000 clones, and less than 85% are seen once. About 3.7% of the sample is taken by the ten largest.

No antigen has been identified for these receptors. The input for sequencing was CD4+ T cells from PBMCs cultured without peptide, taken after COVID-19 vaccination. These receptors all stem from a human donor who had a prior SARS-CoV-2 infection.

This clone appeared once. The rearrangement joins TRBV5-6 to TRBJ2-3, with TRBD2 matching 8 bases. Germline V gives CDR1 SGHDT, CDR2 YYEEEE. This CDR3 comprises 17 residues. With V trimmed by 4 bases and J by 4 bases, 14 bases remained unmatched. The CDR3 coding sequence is TGTGCCAGCAGCCCCTTTGTGCGGGCGGGGGGTTCAGATACGCAGTATTTT. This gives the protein CASSPFVRAGGSDTQYF.

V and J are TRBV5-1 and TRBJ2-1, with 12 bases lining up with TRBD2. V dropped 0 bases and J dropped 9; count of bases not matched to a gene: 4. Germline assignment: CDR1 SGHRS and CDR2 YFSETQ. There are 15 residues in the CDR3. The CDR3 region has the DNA TGCGCCAGCAGCTTGGTTAGGACTAGCGGGACTGAGCAGTTCTTC. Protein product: CASSLVRTSGTEQFF.

CDR3 DNA: TGCGCCAGCAGCTCGGGGACAGGCCTCGAGCAGTACTTC. This encodes CASSSGTGLEQYF. V gene TRBV5-1 combines with J gene TRBJ2-7; 8 nucleotides match TRBD1. The CDR3 totals 13 residues. Per germline, CDR1 SGHRS and CDR2 YFSETQ. With 3 bases clipped from V and 6 bases from J, the junction kept 5 bases outside the gene matches.

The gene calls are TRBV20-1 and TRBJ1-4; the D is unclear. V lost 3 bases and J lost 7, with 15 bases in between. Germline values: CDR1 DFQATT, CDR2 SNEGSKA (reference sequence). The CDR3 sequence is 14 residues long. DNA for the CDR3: TGCAGTGCTAGTATCGGGCTACGGTCTGAAAAACTGTTTTTT. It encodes CSASIGLRSEKLFF.

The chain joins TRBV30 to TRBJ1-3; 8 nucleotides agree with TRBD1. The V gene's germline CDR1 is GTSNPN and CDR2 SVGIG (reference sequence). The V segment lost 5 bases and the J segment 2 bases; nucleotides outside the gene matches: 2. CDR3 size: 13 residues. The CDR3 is CAWAGQAGNTIYF. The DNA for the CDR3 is TGTGCCTGGGCGGGACAGGCTGGAAACACCATATATTTT.

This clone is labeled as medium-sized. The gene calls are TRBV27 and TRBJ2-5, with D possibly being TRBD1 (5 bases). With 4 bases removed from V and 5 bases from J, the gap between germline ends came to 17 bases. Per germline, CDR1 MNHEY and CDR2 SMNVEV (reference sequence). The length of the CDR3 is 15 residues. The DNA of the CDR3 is TGTGCCAGCAGTTCGGGCAGGGTGTGGTTCGAGACCCAGTACTTC. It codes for CASSSGRVWFETQYF.

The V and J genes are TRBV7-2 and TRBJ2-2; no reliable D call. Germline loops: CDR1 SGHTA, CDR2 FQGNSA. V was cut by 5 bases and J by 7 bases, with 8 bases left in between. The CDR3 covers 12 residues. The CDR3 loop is CASSPRFGELFF. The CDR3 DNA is TGTGCCAGCAGCCCCCGTTTCGGGGAGCTGTTTTTT.

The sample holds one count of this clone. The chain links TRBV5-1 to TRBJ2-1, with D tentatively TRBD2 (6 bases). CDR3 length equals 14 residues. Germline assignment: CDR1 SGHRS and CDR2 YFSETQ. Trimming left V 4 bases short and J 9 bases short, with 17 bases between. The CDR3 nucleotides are TGCGCCAGCAGCGCGACTAGTATTTGGCGTGAGCAGTTCTTC. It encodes CASSATSIWREQFF.

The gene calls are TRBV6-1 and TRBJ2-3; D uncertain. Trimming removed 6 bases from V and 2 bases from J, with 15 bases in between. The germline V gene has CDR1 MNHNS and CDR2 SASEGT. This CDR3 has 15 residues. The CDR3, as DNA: TGTGCCAGCAGGCGCGGAACTAACCCCACAGATACGCAGTATTTT. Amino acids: CASRRGTNPTDTQYF.

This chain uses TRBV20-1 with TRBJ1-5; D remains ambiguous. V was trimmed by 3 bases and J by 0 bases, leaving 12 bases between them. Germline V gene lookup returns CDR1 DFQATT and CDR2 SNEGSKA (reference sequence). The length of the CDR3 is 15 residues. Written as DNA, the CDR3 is TGCAGTGCTAGTGTTTCGGGGTATAGCAATCAGCCCCAGCATTTT. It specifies CSASVSGYSNQPQHF.

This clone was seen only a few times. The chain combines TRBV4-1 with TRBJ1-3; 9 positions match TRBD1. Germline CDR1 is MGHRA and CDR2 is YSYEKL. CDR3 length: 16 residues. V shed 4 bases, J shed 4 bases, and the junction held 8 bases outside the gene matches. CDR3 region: CASSRSRDRVGNTIYF. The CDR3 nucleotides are TGCGCCAGCAGCCGCTCCCGGGACAGGGTCGGAAACACCATATATTTT.

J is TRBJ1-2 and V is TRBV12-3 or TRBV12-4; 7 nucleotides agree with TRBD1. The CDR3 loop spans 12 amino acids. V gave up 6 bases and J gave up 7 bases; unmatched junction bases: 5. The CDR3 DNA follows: TGTGCCAGCAGATTAAGGGACAGTGGCTACACCTTC. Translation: CASRLRDSGYTF.

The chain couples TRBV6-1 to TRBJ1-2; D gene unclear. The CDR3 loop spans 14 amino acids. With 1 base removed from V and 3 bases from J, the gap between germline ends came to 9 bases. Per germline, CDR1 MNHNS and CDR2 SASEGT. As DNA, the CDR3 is TGTGCCAGCAGTGAAGGCGGGGTCCACTATGGCTACACCTTC. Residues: CASSEGGVHYGYTF.

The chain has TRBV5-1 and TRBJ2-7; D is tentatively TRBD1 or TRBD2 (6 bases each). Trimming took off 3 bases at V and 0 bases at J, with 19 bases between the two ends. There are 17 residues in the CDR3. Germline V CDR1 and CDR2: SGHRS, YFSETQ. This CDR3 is CASSSSTPGGPSYEQYF. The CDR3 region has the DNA TGCGCCAGCAGCTCATCCACGCCCGGGGGCCCCTCCTACGAGCAGTACTTC.

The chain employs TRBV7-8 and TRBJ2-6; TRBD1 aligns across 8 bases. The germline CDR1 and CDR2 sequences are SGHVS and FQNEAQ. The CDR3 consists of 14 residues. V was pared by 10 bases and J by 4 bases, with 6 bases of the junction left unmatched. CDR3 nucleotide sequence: TGTGCCACCAGGCGACAGGGGGGGGCCAACGTCCTGACTTTC. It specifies CATRRQGGANVLTF.

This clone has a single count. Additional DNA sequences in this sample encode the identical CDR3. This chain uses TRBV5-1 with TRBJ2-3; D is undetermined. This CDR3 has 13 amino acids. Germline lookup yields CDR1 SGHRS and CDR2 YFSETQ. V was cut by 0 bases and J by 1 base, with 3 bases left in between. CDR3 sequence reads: CASSLEGTDTQYF. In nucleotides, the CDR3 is TGCGCCAGCAGCTTGGAAGGCACAGATACGCAGTATTTT.

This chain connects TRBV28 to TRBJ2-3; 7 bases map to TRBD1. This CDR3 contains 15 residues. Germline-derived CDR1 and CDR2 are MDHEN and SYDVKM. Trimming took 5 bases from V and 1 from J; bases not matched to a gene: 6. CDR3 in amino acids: CASSMTGLGTDTQYF. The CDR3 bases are TGTGCCAGCAGTATGACAGGGTTAGGCACAGATACGCAGTATTTT.

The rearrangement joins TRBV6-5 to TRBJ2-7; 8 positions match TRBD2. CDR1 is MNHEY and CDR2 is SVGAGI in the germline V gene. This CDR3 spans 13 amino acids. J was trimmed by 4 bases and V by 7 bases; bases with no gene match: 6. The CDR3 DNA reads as TGTGCCAGCATATTAACTAGCGGTTACGAGCAGTACTTC. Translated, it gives CASILTSGYEQYF.

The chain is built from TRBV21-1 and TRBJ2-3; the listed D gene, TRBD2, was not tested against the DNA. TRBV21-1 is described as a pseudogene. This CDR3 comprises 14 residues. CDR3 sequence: CASSRDYDTDTQYF. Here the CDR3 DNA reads TGTGCCAGCAGCAGGGACTACGACACAGATACGCAGTATTTT.

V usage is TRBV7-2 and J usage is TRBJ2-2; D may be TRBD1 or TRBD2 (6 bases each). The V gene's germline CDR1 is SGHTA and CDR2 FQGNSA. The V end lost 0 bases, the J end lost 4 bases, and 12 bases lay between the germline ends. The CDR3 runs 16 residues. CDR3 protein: CASSLAGGESTGELFF. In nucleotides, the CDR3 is TGTGCCAGCAGCTTAGCCGGGGGCGAGAGCACCGGGGAGCTGTTTTTT. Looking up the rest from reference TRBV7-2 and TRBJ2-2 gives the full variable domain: GAGVSQSPSNKVTEKGKDVELRCDPISGHTALYWYRQSLGQGLEFLIYFQGNSAPDKSGLPSDRFSAERTGGSVSTLTIQRTQQEDSAVYLCASSLAGGESTGELFFGEGSRLTVL.

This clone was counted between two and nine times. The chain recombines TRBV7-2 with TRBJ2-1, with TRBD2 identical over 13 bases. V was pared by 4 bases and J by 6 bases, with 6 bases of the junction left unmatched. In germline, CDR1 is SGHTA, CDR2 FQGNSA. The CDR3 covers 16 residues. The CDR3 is CASSSEGTSGINEQFF. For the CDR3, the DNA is TGTGCCAGCAGCTCAGAGGGGACTAGCGGGATCAATGAGCAGTTCTTC.

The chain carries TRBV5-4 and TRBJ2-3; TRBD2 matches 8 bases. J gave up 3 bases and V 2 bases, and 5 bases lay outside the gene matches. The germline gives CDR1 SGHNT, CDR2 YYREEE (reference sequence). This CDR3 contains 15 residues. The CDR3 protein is CASSLGAGDTDTQYF. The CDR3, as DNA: TGTGCCAGCAGCTTAGGAGCGGGAGATACAGATACGCAGTATTTT.

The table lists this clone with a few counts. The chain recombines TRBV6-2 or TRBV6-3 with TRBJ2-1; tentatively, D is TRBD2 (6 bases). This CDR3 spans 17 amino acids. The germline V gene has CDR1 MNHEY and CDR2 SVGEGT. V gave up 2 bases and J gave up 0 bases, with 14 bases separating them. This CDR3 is CASSYRPAGSSYNEQFF. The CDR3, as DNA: TGTGCCAGCAGTTACCGACCAGCGGGTTCCTCCTACAATGAGCAGTTCTTC.

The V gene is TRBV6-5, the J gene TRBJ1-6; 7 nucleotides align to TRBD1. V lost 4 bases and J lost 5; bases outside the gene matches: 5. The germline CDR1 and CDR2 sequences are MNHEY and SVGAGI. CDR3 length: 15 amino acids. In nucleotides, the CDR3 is TGTGCCAGCAGTTCCTACCAGGGGGATAATTCACCCCTCCACTTT. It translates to CASSSYQGDNSPLHF.

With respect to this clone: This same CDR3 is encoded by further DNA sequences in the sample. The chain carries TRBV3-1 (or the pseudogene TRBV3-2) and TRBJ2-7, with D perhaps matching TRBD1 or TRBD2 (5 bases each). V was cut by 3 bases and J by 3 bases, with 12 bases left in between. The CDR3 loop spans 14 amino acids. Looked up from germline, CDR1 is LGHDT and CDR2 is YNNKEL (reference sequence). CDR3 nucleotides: TGTGCCAGCAGCCAGGGGACGGGATACTACGAGCAGTACTTC. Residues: CASSQGTGYYEQYF.

For the CDR3, the DNA is TGTGCCAGCAGTTATGGGGGACAGGGAGTCAAGCAGTACTTC. Translation gives CASSYGGQGVKQYF. This chain joins TRBV6-6 and TRBJ2-7; 9 bases fit TRBD1. V gave up 3 bases and J gave up 8 bases; unmatched junction bases: 8. The CDR3 runs 14 residues. Germline lookup yields CDR1 MNHNY and CDR2 SVGAGI (reference sequence).

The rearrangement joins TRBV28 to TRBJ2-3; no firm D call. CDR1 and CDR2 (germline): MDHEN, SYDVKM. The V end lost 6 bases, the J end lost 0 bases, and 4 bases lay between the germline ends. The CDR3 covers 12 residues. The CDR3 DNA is TGTGCCAGCAGCACTAGCACAGATACGCAGTATTTT. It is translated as CASSTSTDTQYF. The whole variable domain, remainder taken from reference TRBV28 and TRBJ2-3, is DVKVTQSSRYLVKRTGEKVFLECVQDMDHENMFWYRQDPGLGLRLIYFSYDVKMKEKGDIPEGYSVSREKKERFSLILESASTNQTSMYLCASSTSTDTQYFGPGTRLTVL.

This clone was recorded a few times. DNA for the CDR3: TGCGCCAGCAGCTTGGCCCACCACACCTACGAGCAGTACTTC. This sequence encodes CASSLAHHTYEQYF. The gene calls are TRBV5-1 and TRBJ2-7; D is uncertain. Germline V CDR1 and CDR2: SGHRS, YFSETQ. V was pared by 0 bases and J by 2 bases, with 9 bases between. The CDR3 loop spans 14 amino acids.

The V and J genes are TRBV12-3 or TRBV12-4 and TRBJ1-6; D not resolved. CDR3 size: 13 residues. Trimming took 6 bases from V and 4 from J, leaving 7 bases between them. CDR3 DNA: TGTGCCAGCAGCCCGGATTATAATTCACCCCTCCACTTT. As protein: CASSPDYNSPLHF.

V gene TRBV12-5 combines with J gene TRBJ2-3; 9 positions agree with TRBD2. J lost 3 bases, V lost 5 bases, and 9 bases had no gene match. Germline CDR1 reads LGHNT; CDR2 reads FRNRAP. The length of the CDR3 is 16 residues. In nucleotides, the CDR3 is TGTGCTAGTGGTCCCCCCCTAGCGGGGACGACAGATACGCAGTATTTT. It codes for CASGPPLAGTTDTQYF.

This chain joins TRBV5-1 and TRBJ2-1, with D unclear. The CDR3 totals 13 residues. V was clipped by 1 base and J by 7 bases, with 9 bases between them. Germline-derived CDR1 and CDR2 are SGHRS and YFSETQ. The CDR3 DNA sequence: TGCGCCAGCAGCTTGATCCCCATGAATGAGCAGTTCTTC. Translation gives CASSLIPMNEQFF. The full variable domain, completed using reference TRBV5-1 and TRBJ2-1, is KAGVTQTPRYLIKTRGQQVTLSCSPISGHRSVSWYQQTPGQGLQFLFEYFSETQRNKGNFPGRFSGRQFSNSRSEMNVSTLELGDSALYLCASSLIPMNEQFFGPGTRLTVL.

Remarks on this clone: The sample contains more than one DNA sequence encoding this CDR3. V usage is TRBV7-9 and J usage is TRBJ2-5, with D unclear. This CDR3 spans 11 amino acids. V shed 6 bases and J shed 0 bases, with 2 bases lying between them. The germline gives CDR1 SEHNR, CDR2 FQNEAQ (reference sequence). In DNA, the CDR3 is TGTGCCAGCAGTTACCAAGAGACCCAGTACTTC. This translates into CASSYQETQYF. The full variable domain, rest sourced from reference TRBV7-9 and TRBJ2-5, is DTGVSQNPRHKITKRGQNVTFRCDPISEHNRLYWYRQTLGQGPEFLTYFQNEAQLEKSRLLSDRFSAERPKGSFSTLEIQRTEQGDSAMYLCASSYQETQYFGPGTRLLVL.